This TCR beta chain came from a study of blood T cell repertoires in COVID-19. Trimming shortened V by 4 bases and J by 1 base, and 12 bases separated the two germline ends. Germline assignment: CDR1 SGHDT and CDR2 YYEEEE. The CDR3 has 15 amino acids. Here immunoSEQ multiplex PCR was the method, and the copy in TCRdb shows in-frame clones only, minus some. The sample shows 95,000 to 110,000 clones, around 87% of them seen only once. Sequencing input: peripheral blood. The sequence was obtained from a man over 45 with acute or convalescent COVID-19. V is TRBV5-6 and J is TRBJ2-1, with D possibly TRBD2 on 6 matching bases. The CDR3 DNA follows: TGTGCCAGCAGCCTTGGACTATTATCCTACAATGAGCAGTTCTTC. It encodes CASSLGLLSYNEQFF. Together with reference TRBV5-6 and TRBJ2-1, the CDR3 gives the full variable domain: DAGVTQSPTHLIKTRGQQVTLRCSPKSGHDTVSWYQQALGQGPQFIFQYYEEEERQRGNFPDRFSGHQFPNYSSELNVNALLLGDSALYLCASSLGLLSYNEQFFGPGTRLTVL.